The 13 T cell receptor beta chains below come from one sample, sequenced in a study of neurological immune-mediated disorders. One entry per CDR3 protein, called by TCRdb with MiXCR from the 5' RACE reads. The sample has tens of thousands of distinct CDR3 sequences, 10% seen once. The sequenced material came from PBMCs. The origin of the receptors is a woman aged 25 to 39 with HTLV-1-associated myelopathy (HAM/TSP).

This clonotype was counted between two and nine times. This chain links TRBV5-6 with TRBJ1-1; TRBD1 is a possible D gene (6 bases). Trimming removed 7 bases at V and 0 bases at J, with 7 bases between. The CDR3 is 12 amino acids. The germline CDR1 and CDR2 sequences are SGHDT and YYEEEE. CDR3 DNA: TGTGCCAGCGGACAGCTGAACACTGAAGCTTTCTTT. Its protein is CASGQLNTEAFF.

This clonotype was seen repeatedly, ten times or more. The gene calls are TRBV20-1 and TRBJ2-2; D perhaps matches TRBD2 (7 bases). The V gene lost 3 bases and the J gene lost 5 bases, with 19 bases spanning the gap. The CDR3 covers 16 residues. CDR1 is DFQATT and CDR2 is SNEGSKA in the germline V gene (reference sequence). CDR3 coding DNA: TGCAGTGCTAGGGCATCGGCGGGGGCGGGGACCGGGGAGCTGTTTTTT. This gives the protein CSARASAGAGTGELFF.

The sample holds many counts of this clonotype. This chain uses TRBV10-3 with TRBJ2-1; 9 bases are shared with TRBD2. The V gene's germline CDR1 is ENHRY and CDR2 SYGVKD. The CDR3 contains 14 residues. The junction had 6 bases not matched to a gene; V was cut back by 6 bases and J by 6 bases. The CDR3 here is CAIRSGGPVNEQFF. CDR3 nucleotides: TGTGCCATCAGGAGCGGGGGGCCAGTCAATGAGCAGTTCTTC.

This clonotype has ten or more counts. The rearrangement uses TRBV27 and TRBJ1-3; D is perhaps TRBD1 (5 bases). Germline V gene data show CDR1 as MNHEY and CDR2 as SMNVEV (reference sequence). This CDR3 spans 13 amino acids. Trimming left V 2 bases short and J 4 bases short, with 6 bases between. The CDR3 DNA reads as TGTGCCAGCAGTTTACGACAGGGAAACACCATATATTTT. Translating gives CASSLRQGNTIYF.

This clonotype was picked up many times. The genes are TRBV6-5 and TRBJ1-6, with D possibly matching TRBD1 (6 bases). Germline V gives CDR1 MNHEY, CDR2 SVGAGI. This CDR3 has 17 residues. Trimming stripped 2 bases from V and 5 bases from J, with 16 bases between. For the CDR3, the DNA is TGTGCCAGCAGTTACCGGCCAAAGGACAGAGATAATTCACCCCTCCACTTT. Encoded protein: CASSYRPKDRDNSPLHF.

This clonotype was observed many times. The chain links TRBV20-1 to TRBJ2-7; 14 nucleotides agree with TRBD2. Trimming removed 2 bases from V and 4 bases from J; junction bases left unmatched: 7. The CDR3 covers 16 residues. Germline V lookup: CDR1 DFQATT, CDR2 SNEGSKA (reference sequence). CDR3: CSARSRGLAGEYEQYF. The DNA of the CDR3 is TGCAGTGCTAGATCTAGGGGACTAGCGGGGGAGTACGAGCAGTACTTC.

This clonotype was counted ten times or more. The chain has TRBV5-1 and TRBJ2-2, with D possibly called TRBD1 or TRBD2 (5 bases each). The CDR3 is made up of 15 amino acids. The germline V gene has CDR1 SGHRS and CDR2 YFSETQ. V was clipped by 3 bases and J by 1 base, with 10 bases between them. The CDR3 DNA sequence: TGCGCCAGCAGCTATTGGGACGAGAACACCGGGGAGCTGTTTTTT. Translation: CASSYWDENTGELFF.

In this sample, this clonotype turned up many times. The rearrangement uses TRBV5-1 and TRBJ1-5, with TRBD1 matching 8 bases. This CDR3 has 15 residues. V shed 2 bases and J 4 bases; nucleotides not matched to a gene: 5. The germline gives CDR1 SGHRS, CDR2 YFSETQ. CDR3 nucleotides: TGCGCCAGCAGCTTCCAGGGGGCTCCTAATCAGCCCCAGCATTTT. It translates to CASSFQGAPNQPQHF.

This clonotype has ten or more counts. The chain has TRBV5-5 and TRBJ2-3; 11 positions match TRBD2. This CDR3 has 16 residues. The V and J ends lost 4 bases and 5 bases, in that order; junction bases with no gene match: 9. Germline-derived CDR1 and CDR2 are SGHKS and YYEKEE (reference sequence). The CDR3 nucleotides are TGTGCCAGCAGCCGAACGGTAGCGGGGGGGGGAGATACGCAGTATTTT. Its translation is CASSRTVAGGGDTQYF. Based on the CDR3 plus reference TRBV5-5 and TRBJ2-3, the full variable domain is DAGVTQSPTHLIKTRGQQVTLRCSPISGHKSVSWYQQVLGQGPQFIFQYYEKEERGRGNFPDRFSARQFPNYSSELNVNALLLGDSALYLCASSRTVAGGGDTQYFGPGTRLTVL.

With regard to this clonotype: The junction differs from germline at one of its ends, possibly a read error. The chain is built from TRBV20-1 and TRBJ1-1; D call uncertain. In germline, CDR1 is DFQATT, CDR2 SNEGSKA (reference sequence). The CDR3 spans 14 residues. For the CDR3, the DNA is TGCAGTGCTAGAAAAGGAGGCGGGAACACTGAAGATTTCTTT. This encodes CSARKGGGNTEDFF.

This clonotype was counted at least ten times. The V call is TRBV6-5, the J call TRBJ1-2; possible D gene TRBD1, 5 bases. There are 14 residues in the CDR3. V was trimmed by 6 bases and J by 4 bases, leaving 15 bases between them. CDR1 and CDR2 from the germline V gene are MNHEY and SVGAGI. The CDR3 protein is CASRPDSGLYGYTF. CDR3 in DNA: TGTGCCAGCAGACCTGACAGTGGACTCTATGGCTACACCTTC.

The table lists this clonotype with many counts. This rearrangement joins TRBV27 to TRBJ2-7, with 9 nucleotides matching TRBD2. Unmatched junction bases numbered 9, after V lost 3 bases and J lost 3 bases. The CDR3 is 16 residues long. Per the germline V gene, CDR1 is MNHEY and CDR2 is SMNVEV (reference sequence). The CDR3 loop reads CASSFRTGAGGYEQYF. CDR3 bases: TGTGCCAGCAGTTTCCGGACGGGAGCGGGGGGCTACGAGCAGTACTTC.

This clonotype was detected ten times or more. This sequence joins TRBV11-2 and TRBJ2-2, with D unclear. Looked up from germline, CDR1 is SGHAT and CDR2 is FQNNGV. V was clipped by 3 bases and J by 6 bases, with 2 bases between them. This CDR3 contains 11 residues. CDR3 nucleotides: TGTGCCAGCAGCTTGGCCGGGGAGCTGTTTTTT. Translation: CASSLAGELFF.